This T cell receptor (beta chain) appears in the sequencing data of a study of T cell changes during pregnancy in multiple sclerosis. Profiled with immunoSEQ multiplex PCR; TCRdb holds only in-frame clones, not every one. The data contain 26,000 or so clones, around nine tenths of them singletons. In germline, CDR1 is LGHNA, CDR2 YNFKEQ. This CDR3 spans 17 amino acids. V shed 1 base, J shed 8 bases, and the junction held 11 bases outside the gene matches. Sequenced material: CD8+ T cells from peripheral blood mononuclear cells, taken in the second trimester of pregnancy. This receptor was identified in a female donor with multiple sclerosis, enrolled in a pregnancy study. V usage is TRBV4-2 and J usage is TRBJ1-6, with 7 bases fitting TRBD1. The CDR3 sequence is CASSQVIWDSTYSPLHF. In nucleotides, the CDR3 is TGTGCCAGCAGCCAAGTAATATGGGACAGCACTTATTCACCCCTCCACTTT.